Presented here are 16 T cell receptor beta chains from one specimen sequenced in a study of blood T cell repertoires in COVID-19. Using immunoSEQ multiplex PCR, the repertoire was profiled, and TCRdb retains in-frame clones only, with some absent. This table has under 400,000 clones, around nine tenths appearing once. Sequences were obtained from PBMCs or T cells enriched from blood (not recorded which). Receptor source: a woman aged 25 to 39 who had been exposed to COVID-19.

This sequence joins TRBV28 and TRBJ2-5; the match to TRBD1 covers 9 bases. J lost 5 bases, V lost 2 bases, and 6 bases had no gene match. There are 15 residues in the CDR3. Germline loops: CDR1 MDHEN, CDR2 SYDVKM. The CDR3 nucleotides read TGTGCCAGCAGTTTACGACAGGGGGTGAGGGAGACCCAGTACTTC. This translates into CASSLRQGVRETQYF.

The CDR3 DNA follows: TGCGCCAGCAGCTTGGGGACTAGCGGGACTACCGGGGAGCTGTTTTTT. Translating gives CASSLGTSGTTGELFF. The chain links TRBV5-1 to TRBJ2-2, with 12 bases that match TRBD2. V shed 0 bases, J shed 5 bases, and the junction held 2 bases outside the gene matches. The length of the CDR3 is 16 residues. Germline CDR1 SGHRS, CDR2 YFSETQ.

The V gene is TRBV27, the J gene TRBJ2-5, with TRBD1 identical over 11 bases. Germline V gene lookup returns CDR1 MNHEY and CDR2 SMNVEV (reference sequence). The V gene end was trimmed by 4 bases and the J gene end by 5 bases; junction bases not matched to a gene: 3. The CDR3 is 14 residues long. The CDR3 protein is CASSWDRGLETQYF. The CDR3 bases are TGTGCCAGCAGTTGGGACAGGGGGTTGGAGACCCAGTACTTC.

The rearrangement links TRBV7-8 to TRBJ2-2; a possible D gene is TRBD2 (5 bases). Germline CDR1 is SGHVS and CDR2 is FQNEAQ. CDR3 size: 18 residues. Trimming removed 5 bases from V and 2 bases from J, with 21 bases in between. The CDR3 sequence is CASSPRAGSRDNTGELFF. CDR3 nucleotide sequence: TGTGCCAGCAGCCCTAGGGCGGGTAGTCGGGATAACACCGGGGAGCTGTTTTTT.

The CDR3 region is CAISESGRVLGYTF. The CDR3 DNA is TGTGCCATCAGTGAGTCCGGCAGGGTCCTTGGCTACACCTTC. V usage is TRBV10-3 and J usage is TRBJ1-2; D perhaps matches TRBD1 (5 bases). Trimming removed 0 bases at V and 7 bases at J, with 12 bases between. This CDR3 contains 14 residues. The germline V gene has CDR1 ENHRY and CDR2 SYGVKD.

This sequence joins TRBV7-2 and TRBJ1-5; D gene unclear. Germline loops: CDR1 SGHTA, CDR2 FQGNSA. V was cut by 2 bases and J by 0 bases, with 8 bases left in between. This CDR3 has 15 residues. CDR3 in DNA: TGTGCCAGCAGCTTACAGACTGATAGCAATCAGCCCCAGCATTTT. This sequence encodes CASSLQTDSNQPQHF.

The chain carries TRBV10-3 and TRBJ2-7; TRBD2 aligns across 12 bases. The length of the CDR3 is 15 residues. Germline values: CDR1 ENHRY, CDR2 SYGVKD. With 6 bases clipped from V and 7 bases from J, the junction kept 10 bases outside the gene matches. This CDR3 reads CAISATSGSSREQYF. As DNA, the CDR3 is TGTGCCATCAGCGCGACTAGCGGGAGCTCTAGGGAGCAGTACTTC.

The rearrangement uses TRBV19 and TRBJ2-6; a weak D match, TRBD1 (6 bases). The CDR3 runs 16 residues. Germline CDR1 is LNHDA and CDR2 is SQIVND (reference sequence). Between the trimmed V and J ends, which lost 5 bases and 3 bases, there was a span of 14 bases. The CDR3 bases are TGTGCCAGTAGTTCTACACACAGGGATGGGGCCAACGTCCTGACTTTC. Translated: CASSSTHRDGANVLTF.

The CDR3 bases are TGTGCCAGCAGGGACAGGGAGGCGGGTCGTGAAGCTTTCTTT. Residues: CASRDREAGREAFF. The rearrangement uses TRBV27 and TRBJ1-1; 8 nucleotides match TRBD1. The junction had 10 bases not matched to a gene; V was cut back by 6 bases and J by 7 bases. Looked up from germline, CDR1 is MNHEY and CDR2 is SMNVEV (reference sequence). This CDR3 is built from 14 residues.

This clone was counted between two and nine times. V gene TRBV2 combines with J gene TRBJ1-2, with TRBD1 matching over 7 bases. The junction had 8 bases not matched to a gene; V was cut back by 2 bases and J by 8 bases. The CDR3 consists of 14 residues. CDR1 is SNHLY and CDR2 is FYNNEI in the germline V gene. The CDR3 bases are TGTGCCAGCAGTGAAAGGATAAGGGACAGCGGCTACACCTTC. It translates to CASSERIRDSGYTF.

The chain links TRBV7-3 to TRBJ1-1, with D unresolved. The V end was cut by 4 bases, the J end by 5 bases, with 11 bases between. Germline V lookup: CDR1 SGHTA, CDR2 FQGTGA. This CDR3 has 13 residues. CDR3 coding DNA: TGTGCCAGCAGCTGGTGGCGGTGGACTGAAGCTTTCTTT. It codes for CASSWWRWTEAFF. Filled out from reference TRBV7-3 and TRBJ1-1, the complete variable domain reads GAGVSQTPSNKVTEKGKYVELRCDPISGHTALYWYRQSLGQGPEFLIYFQGTGAADDSGLPNDRFFAVRPEGSVSTLKIQRTERGDSAVYLCASSWWRWTEAFFGQGTRLTVV.

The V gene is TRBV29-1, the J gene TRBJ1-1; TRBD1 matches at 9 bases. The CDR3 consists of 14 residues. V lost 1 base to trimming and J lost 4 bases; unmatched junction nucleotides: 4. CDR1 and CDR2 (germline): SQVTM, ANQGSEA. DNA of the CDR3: TGCAGCGTTGAAGGGGACAGGGAGAGCACTGAAGCTTTCTTT. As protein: CSVEGDRESTEAFF. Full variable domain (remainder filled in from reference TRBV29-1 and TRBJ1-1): SAVISQKPSRDICQRGTSLTIQCQVDSQVTMMFWYRQQPGQSLTLIATANQGSEATYESGFVIDKFPISRPNLTFSTLTVSNMSPEDSSIYLCSVEGDRESTEAFFGQGTRLTVV.

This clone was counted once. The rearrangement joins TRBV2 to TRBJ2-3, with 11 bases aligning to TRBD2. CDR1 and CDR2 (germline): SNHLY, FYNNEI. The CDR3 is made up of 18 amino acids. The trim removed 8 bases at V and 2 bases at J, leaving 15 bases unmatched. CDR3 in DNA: TGTGCCAGCGCTATCCGCGGGACTAGCGGAGGGGACACAGATACGCAGTATTTT. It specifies CASAIRGTSGGDTDTQYF.

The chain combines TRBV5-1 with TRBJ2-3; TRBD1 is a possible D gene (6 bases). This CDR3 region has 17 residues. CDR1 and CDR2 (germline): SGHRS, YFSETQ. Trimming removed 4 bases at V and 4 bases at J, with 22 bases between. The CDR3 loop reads CASSLGPRDKSPDTQYF. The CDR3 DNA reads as TGCGCCAGCAGCCTCGGACCCCGGGACAAGAGCCCAGATACGCAGTATTTT. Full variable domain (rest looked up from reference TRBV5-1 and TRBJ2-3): KAGVTQTPRYLIKTRGQQVTLSCSPISGHRSVSWYQQTPGQGLQFLFEYFSETQRNKGNFPGRFSGRQFSNSRSEMNVSTLELGDSALYLCASSLGPRDKSPDTQYFGPGTRLTVL.

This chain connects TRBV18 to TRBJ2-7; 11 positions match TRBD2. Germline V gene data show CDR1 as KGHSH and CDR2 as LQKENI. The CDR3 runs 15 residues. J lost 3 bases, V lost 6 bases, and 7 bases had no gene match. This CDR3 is CASSLGTSGSYEQYF. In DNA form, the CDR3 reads TGTGCCAGCTCGTTAGGGACTAGCGGAAGCTACGAGCAGTACTTC.

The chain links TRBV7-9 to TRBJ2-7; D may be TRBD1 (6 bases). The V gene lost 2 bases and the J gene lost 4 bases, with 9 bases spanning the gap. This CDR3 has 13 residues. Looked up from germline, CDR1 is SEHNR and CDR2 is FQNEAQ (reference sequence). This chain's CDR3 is CASSLTQGYEQYF. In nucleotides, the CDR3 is TGTGCCAGCAGCTTAACCCAGGGGTACGAGCAGTACTTC.